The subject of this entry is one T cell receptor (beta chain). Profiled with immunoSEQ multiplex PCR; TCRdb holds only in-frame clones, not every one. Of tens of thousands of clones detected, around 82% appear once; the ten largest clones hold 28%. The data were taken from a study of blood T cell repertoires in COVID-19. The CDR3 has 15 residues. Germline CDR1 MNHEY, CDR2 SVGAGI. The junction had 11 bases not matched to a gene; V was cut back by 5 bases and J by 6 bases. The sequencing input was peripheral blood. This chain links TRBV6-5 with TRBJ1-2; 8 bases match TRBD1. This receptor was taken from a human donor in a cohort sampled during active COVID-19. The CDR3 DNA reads TGTGCCAGCAGTCAGGGCAGGGGGCTATCTAATGGCTACACCTTC. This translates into CASSQGRGLSNGYTF.